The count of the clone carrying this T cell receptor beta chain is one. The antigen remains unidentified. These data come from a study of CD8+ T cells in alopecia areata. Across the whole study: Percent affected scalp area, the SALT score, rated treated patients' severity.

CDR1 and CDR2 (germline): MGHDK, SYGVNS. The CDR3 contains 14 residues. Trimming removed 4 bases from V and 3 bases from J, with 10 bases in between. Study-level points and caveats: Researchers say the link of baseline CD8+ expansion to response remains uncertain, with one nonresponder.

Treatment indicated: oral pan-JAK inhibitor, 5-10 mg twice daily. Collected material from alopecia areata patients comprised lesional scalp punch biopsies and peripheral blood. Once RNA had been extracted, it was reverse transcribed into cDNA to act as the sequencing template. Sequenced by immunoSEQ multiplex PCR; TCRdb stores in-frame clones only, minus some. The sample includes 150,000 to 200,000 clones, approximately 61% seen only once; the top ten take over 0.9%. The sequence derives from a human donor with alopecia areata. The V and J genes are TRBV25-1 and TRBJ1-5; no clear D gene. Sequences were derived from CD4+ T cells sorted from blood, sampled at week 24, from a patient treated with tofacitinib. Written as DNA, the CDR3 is TGTGCCAGCAGTGGCCCTTTACCCAATCAGCCCCAGCATTTT. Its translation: CASSGPLPNQPQHF. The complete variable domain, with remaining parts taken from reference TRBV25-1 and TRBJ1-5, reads EADIYQTPRYLVIGTGKKITLECSQTMGHDKMYWYQQDPGMELHLIHYSYGVNSTEKGDLSSESTVSRIRTEHFPLTLESARPSHTSQYLCASSGPLPNQPQHFGDGTRLSIL.